The present TCR beta chain was sequenced within a study of cytomegalovirus exposure and HLA in healthy donors. Study results and caveats: Rare TCR sequences predominated, though certain public TCRs were found in many donors. Associated with HLA alleles at 0.05 false discovery rate in a later analysis were some 16,000 TCR beta sequences.

With 60 Vbeta and 13 Jbeta primers, the PCR was carried out. Generated by immunoSEQ multiplex PCR, the TCRdb table keeps only in-frame clones and is missing some. Among over 200,000 clones listed, around 73% were seen once. The CDR3 contains 15 residues. CDR1 and CDR2 from the germline V gene are MDHEN and SYDVKM. With 7 bases removed from V and 0 bases from J, the gap between germline ends came to 13 bases. In the case of this clone: Its antigen is undetermined.

The sequencing input was PBMCs. The TCR originated in a male donor in good health and CMV-seronegative. This chain joins TRBV28 and TRBJ1-3; D is uncertain. This CDR3 is CASTLPPPSGNTIYF. The CDR3 DNA is TGTGCCAGCACTCTCCCCCCTCCCTCTGGAAACACCATATATTTT.